The clone carrying this T cell receptor beta chain was counted between two and nine times. Its cognate antigen is unknown. TCRdb reprocessed the 5' RACE reads via MiXCR and lists one record per CDR3 protein. Altogether 300,000 to 350,000 distinct CDR3 sequences are present, 3.5% to 4.5% being singletons, with the ten largest covering roughly 19%. This sample was included in a study of T cells after yellow fever vaccination. The CDR3 has 12 amino acids. Between the trimmed V and J ends, which lost 11 bases and 1 base, there was a span of 11 bases. General study findings and limits: Clonotypes shared by both compartments, CD4 and CD8, made up a small share.

The TCR originated in a young man who received the YFV17D yellow fever vaccine. This specimen consisted of PBMCs, obtained 15 days after the yellow fever booster vaccination. This sequence joins TRBV12-3 or TRBV12-4 and TRBJ1-1; D not certain. The CDR3 sequence: CAVGPRNTEAFF. The DNA for the CDR3 is TGTGCCGTCGGGCCTCGGAACACTGAAGCTTTCTTT.